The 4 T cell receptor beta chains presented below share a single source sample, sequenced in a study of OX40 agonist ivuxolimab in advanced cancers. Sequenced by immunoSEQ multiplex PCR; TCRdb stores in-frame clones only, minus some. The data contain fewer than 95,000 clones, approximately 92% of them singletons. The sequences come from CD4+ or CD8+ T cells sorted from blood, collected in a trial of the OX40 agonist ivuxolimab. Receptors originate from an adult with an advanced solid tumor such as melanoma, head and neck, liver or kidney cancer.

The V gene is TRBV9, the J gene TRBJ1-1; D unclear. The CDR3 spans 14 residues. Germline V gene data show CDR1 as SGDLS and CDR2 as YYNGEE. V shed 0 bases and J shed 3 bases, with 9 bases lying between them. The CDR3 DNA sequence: TGTGCCAGCAGCGTAGCCGGGGAGGACACTGAAGCTTTCTTT. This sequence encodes CASSVAGEDTEAFF.

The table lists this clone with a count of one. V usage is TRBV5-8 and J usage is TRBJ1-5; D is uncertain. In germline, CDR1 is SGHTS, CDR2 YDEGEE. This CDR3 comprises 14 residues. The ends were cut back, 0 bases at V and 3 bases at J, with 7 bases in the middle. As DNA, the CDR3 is TGTGCCAGCAGCTTGGTGGAGTACAATCAGCCCCAGCATTTT. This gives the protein CASSLVEYNQPQHF.

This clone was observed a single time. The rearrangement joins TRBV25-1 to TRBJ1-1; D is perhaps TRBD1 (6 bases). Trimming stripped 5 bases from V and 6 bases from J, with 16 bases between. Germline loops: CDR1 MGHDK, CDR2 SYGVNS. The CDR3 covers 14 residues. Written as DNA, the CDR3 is TGTGCCAGCAGTTGGGGGGGCGGGTTGCCTGAAGCTTTCTTT. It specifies CASSWGGGLPEAFF.

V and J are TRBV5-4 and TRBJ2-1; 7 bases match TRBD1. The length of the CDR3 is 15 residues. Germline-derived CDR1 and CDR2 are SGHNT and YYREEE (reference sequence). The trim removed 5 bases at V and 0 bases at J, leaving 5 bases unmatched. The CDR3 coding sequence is TGTGCCAGCAGGTGGGACAGCAGCTCCTACAATGAGCAGTTCTTC. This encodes CASRWDSSSYNEQFF.